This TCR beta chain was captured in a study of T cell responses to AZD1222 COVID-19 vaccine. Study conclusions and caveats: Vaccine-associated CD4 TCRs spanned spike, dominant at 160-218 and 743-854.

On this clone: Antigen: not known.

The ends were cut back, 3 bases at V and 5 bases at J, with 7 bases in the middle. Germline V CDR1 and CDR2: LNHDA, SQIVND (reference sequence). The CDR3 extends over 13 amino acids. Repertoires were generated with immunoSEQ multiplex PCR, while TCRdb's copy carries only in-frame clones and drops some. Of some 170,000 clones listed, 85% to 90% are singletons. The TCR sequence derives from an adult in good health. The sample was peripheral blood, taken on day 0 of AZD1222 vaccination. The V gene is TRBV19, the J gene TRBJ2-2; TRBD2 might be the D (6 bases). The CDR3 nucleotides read TGTGCCAGTAGTATCCGGGGGACCGGGGAGCTGTTTTTT. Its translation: CASSIRGTGELFF.